This T cell receptor beta chain stems from a study of shared clonotypes between healthy human individuals. The method was immunoSEQ multiplex PCR; TCRdb's version includes in-frame clones alone and lacks a portion of them. This table holds approximately 2.1 million clones, approximately 95% found once. The CDR3 is 12 amino acids. Germline V gene data show CDR1 as SGHAT and CDR2 as FQNNGV. Trimming pared 7 bases from V and 4 bases from J, leaving 10 bases between. The sequenced sample was naive CD4+ T cells from PBMCs. As to subset: CD45RA+ positively selected. The J gene is TRBJ2-5, the V gene TRBV11-2, with unresolved D. The receptor was derived from a man aged 18 to 30 in good health. Some clones in this sample may be carry-over from other donors' samples. The CDR3 DNA is TGTGCCAGCACCCTCACGGCAGAGACCCAGTACTTC. Residues: CASTLTAETQYF.